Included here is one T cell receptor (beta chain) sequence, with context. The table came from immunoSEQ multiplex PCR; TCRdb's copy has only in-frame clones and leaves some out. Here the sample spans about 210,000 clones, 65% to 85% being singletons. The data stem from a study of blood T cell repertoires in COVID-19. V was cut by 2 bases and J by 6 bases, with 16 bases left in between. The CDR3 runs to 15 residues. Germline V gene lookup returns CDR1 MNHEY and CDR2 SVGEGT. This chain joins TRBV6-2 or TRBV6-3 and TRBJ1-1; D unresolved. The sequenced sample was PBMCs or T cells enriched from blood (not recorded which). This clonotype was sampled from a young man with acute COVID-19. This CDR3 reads CASSYRGAGRAEAFF. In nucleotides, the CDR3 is TGTGCCAGCAGTTACCGGGGTGCGGGTCGGGCTGAAGCTTTCTTT.